Below, one TCR beta chain is given with its context. Sequenced by immunoSEQ multiplex PCR; TCRdb stores in-frame clones only, minus some. The data hold approximately 120,000 clones, with 75% to 90% observed a single time. The data are from a study of blood T cell repertoires in COVID-19. Overall study: The samples span acute and convalescent COVID-19 from the United States, Italy and Spain.

The CDR3 is 13 residues long. V was shortened by 2 bases and J by 8 bases, with 10 bases between the two germline ends. Germline-derived CDR1 and CDR2 are MNHEY and SVGEGT. Sequenced sample: peripheral blood. V gene TRBV6-2 or TRBV6-3 combines with J gene TRBJ2-1, with a possible D match to TRBD2 (6 bases). This receptor was obtained from a woman in her 50s with acute or convalescent COVID-19. CDR3 sequence: CASSYELAYEQFF. In DNA, the CDR3 is TGTGCCAGCAGTTACGAACTAGCTTATGAGCAGTTCTTC.